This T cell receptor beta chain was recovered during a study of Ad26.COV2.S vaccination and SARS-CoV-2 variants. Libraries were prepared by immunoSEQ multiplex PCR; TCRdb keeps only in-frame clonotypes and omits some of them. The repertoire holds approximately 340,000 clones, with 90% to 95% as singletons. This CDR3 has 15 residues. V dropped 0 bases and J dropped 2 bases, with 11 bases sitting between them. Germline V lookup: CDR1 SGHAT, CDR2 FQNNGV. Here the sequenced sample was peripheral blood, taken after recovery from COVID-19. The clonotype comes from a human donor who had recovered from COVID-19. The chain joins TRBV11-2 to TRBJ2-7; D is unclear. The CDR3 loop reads CASSLDLVGTYEQYF. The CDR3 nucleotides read TGTGCCAGCAGCTTAGATCTCGTGGGAACCTACGAGCAGTACTTC.